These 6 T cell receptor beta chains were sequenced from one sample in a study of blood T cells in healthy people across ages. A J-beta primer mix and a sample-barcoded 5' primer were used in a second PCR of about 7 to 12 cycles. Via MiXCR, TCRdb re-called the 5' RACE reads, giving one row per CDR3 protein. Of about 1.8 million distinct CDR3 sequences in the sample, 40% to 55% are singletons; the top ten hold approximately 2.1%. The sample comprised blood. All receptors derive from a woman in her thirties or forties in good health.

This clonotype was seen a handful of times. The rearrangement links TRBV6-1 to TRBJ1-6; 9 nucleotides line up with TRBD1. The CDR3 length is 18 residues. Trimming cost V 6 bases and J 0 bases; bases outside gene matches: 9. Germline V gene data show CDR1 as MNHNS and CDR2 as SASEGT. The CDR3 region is CASRSGQGAVSYNSPLHF. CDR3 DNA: TGTGCCAGCAGATCGGGACAGGGAGCCGTCTCCTATAATTCACCCCTCCACTTT.

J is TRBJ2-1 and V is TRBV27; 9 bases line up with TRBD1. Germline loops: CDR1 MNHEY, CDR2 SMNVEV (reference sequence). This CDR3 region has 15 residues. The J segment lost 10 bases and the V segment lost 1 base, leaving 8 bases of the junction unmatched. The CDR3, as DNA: TGTGCCAGCAGTTTATGGGGGACAGGGTACGACGAGCAGTTCTTC. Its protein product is CASSLWGTGYDEQFF.

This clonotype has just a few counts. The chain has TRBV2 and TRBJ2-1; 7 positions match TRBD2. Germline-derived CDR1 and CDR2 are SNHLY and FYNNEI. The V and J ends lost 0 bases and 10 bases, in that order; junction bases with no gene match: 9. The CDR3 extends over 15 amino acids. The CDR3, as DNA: TGTGCCAGCAGTGAAGCGTCGGGGAGGGTAGGGGAGCAGTTCTTC. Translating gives CASSEASGRVGEQFF. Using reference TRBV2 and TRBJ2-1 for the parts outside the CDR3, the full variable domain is EPEVTQTPSHQVTQMGQEVILRCVPISNHLYFYWYRQILGQKVEFLVSFYNNEISEKSEIFDDQFSVERPDGSNFTLKIRSTKLEDSAMYFCASSEASGRVGEQFFGPGTRLTVL.

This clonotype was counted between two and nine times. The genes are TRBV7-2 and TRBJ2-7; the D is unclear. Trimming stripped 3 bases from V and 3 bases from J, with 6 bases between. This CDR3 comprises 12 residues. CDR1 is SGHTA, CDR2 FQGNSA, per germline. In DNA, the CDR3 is TGTGCCAGCAGCTTGCCCAACTACGAGCAGTACTTC. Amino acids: CASSLPNYEQYF. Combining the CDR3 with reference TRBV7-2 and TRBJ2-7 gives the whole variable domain GAGVSQSPSNKVTEKGKDVELRCDPISGHTALYWYRQSLGQGLEFLIYFQGNSAPDKSGLPSDRFSAERTGGSVSTLTIQRTQQEDSAVYLCASSLPNYEQYFGPGTRLTVT.

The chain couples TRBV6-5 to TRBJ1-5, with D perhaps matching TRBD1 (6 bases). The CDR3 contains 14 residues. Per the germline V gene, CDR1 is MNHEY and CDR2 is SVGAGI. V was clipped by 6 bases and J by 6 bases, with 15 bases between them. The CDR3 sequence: CASSQQTGSQPQHF. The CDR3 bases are TGTGCCAGCAGCCAACAAACAGGGAGTCAGCCCCAGCATTTT.

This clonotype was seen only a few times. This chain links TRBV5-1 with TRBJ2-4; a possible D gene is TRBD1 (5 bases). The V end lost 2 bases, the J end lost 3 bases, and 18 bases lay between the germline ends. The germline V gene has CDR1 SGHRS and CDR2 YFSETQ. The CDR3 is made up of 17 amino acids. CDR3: CASSFRGPRQIKNIQYF. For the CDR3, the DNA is TGCGCCAGCAGCTTTAGAGGTCCCCGACAGATCAAAAACATTCAGTACTTC.